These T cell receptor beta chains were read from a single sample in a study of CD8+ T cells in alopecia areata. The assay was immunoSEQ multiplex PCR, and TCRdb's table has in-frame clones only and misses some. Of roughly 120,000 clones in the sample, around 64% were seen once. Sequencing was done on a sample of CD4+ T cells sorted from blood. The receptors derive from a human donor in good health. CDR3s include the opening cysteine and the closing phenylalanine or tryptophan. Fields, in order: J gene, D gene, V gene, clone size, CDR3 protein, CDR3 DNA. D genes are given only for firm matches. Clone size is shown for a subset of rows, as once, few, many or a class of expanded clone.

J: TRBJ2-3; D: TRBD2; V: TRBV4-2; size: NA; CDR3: CASRGLAGPDTQYF; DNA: TGTGCCAGCAGGGGACTAGCGGGACCAGATACGCAGTATTTT
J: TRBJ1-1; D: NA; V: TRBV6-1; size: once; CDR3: CASSAGFSPMNTEAFF; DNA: TGTGCCAGCAGTGCAGGGTTCTCACCTATGAACACTGAAGCTTTCTTT
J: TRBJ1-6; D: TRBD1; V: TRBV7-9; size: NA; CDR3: CASSVDRGNSPLHF; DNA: TGTGCCAGCAGCGTGGACAGGGGGAATTCACCCCTCCACTTT
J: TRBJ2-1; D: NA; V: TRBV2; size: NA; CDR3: CASSVTGTMSRFF; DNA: TGTGCCAGCAGTGTAACCGGGACAATGAGCCGGTTCTTC
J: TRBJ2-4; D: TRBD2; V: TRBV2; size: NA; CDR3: CASRLAGTVENIQYF; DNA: TGTGCCAGCAGACTAGCGGGGACCGTGGAGAACATTCAGTACTTC
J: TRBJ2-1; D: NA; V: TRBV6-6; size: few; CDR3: CASSYFAGGYEQFF; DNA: TGTGCCAGCAGTTACTTTGCGGGCGGATATGAGCAGTTCTTC
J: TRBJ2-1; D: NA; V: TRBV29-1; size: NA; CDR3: CSVDRGNEQFF; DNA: TGCAGCGTTGACCGGGGTAATGAGCAGTTCTTC
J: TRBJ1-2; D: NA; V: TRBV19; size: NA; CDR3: CASSVGPTGTYGYTF; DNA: TGTGCCAGTAGTGTGGGTCCCACAGGGACTTATGGCTACACCTTC
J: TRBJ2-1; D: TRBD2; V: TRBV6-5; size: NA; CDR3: CASRPGLAYNEQFF; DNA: TGTGCCAGCAGACCGGGACTAGCGTACAATGAGCAGTTCTTC
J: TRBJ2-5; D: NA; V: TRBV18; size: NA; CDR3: CASSRGRQETQYF; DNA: TGTGCCAGCTCACGGGGACGCCAAGAGACCCAGTACTTC
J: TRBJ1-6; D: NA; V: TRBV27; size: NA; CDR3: CASTPEGLPPLHF; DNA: TGTGCCAGCACCCCCGAGGGGTTGCCACCCCTCCACTTT
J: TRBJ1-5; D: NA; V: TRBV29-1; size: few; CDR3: CSVSPGGRGQPQHF; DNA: TGCAGCGTCTCACCGGGGGGCAGGGGTCAGCCCCAGCATTTT
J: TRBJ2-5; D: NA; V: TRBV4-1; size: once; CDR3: CASSVQGLGEETQYF; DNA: TGCGCCAGCAGCGTCCAGGGTCTTGGGGAAGAGACCCAGTACTTC
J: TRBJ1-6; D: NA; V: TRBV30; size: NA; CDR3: CAWSVQQGTISPLHF; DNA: TGTGCCTGGAGTGTACAGCAGGGTACCATTTCACCCCTCCACTTT
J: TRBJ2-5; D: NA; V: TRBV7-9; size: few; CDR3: CASSLKPTKETQYF; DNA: TGTGCCAGCAGCTTAAAGCCCACCAAAGAGACCCAGTACTTC
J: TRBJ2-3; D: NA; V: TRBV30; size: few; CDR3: CAWRATSTDTQYF; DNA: TGTGCCTGGAGGGCTACTAGCACAGATACGCAGTATTTT
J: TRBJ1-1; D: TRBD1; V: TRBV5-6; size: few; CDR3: CASSLYNRGNTEAFF; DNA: TGTGCCAGCAGCTTGTATAACAGGGGCAACACTGAAGCTTTCTTT
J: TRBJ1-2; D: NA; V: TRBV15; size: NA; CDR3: CATSEGPDGYTF; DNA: TGTGCCACCAGCGAGGGGCCGGATGGCTACACCTTC
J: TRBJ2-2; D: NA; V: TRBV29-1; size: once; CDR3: CSVEELLAGELFF; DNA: TGCAGCGTTGAAGAGTTGCTGGCCGGGGAGCTGTTTTTT
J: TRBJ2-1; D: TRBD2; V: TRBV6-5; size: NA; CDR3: CASSYSREGQQFF; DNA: TGTGCCAGCAGTTACTCGCGGGAGGGACAGCAGTTCTTC
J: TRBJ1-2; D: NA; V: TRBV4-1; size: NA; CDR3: CASSVDGDYGYTF; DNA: TGCGCCAGCAGCGTCGACGGGGACTATGGCTACACCTTC
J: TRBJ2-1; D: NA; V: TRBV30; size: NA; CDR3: CAWSPGGSGYNEQFF; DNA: TGTGCCTGGAGTCCTGGGGGATCTGGTTACAATGAGCAGTTCTTC
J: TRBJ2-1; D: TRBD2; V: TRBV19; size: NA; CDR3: CATSSSGVYNEQFF; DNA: TGTGCCACTTCCTCTAGCGGGGTCTACAATGAGCAGTTCTTC
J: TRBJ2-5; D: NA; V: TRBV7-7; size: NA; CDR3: CASGQRETQYF; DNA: TGTGCCAGCGGACAGCGAGAGACCCAGTACTTC
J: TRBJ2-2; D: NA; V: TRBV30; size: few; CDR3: CAWSVRTGELFF; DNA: TGTGCCTGGAGTGTACGCACCGGGGAGCTGTTTTTT
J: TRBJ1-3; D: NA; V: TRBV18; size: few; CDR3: CASSPNSNGNTIYF; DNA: TGTGCCAGCTCACCAAACAGCAATGGAAACACCATATATTTT
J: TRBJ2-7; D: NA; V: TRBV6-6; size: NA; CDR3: CASRGVTSYEQYF; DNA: TGTGCCAGCAGGGGAGTTACCTCATACGAGCAGTACTTC
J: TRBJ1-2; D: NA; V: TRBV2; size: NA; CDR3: CASSDQGRGYGYTF; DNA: TGTGCCAGCAGTGATCAGGGGCGCGGCTATGGCTACACCTTC
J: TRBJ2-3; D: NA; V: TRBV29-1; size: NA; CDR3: CSDRVADTQYF; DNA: TGCAGCGACAGGGTCGCAGATACGCAGTATTTT
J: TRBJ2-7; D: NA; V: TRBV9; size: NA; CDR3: CASSVGFAYEQYF; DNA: TGTGCCAGCAGCGTCGGTTTCGCCTACGAGCAGTACTTC
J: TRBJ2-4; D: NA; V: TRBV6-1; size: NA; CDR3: CASSANGQSPENIQYF; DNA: TGTGCCAGCAGTGCTAATGGCCAGAGCCCGGAAAACATTCAGTACTTC
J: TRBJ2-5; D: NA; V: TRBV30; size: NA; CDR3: CAWTLGEMETQYF; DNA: TGTGCCTGGACCTTGGGGGAGATGGAGACCCAGTACTTC
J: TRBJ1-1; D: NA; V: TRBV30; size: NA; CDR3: CAWSAPRPAGSSNTEAFF; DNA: TGTGCCTGGAGTGCCCCTCGACCTGCCGGTTCGTCGAACACTGAAGCTTTCTTT
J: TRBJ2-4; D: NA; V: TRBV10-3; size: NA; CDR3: CAISESRDKNIQYF; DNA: TGTGCCATCAGTGAGTCTAGGGACAAAAACATTCAGTACTTC
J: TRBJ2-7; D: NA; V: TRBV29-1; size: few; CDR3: CSVGQGQNEQYF; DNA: TGCAGCGTTGGGCAGGGTCAAAACGAGCAGTACTTC
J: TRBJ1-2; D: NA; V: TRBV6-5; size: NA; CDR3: CASSNGASGYTF; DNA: TGTGCCAGCAGTAACGGGGCATCGGGCTACACCTTC
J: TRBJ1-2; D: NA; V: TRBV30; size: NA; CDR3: CARRADSNYGYTF; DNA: TGTGCCCGGCGGGCAGATTCTAACTATGGCTACACCTTC
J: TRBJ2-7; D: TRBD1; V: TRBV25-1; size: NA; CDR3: CASSGTGTRAEQYF; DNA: TGTGCCAGCAGTGGGACAGGCACCCGAGCCGAGCAGTACTTC
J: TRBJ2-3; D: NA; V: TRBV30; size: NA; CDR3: CAWSVYTDTQYF; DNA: TGTGCCTGGAGTGTCTATACAGATACGCAGTATTTT
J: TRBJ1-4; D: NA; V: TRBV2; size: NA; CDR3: CASSPEGQLFF; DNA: TGTGCCAGCAGCCCCGAGGGTCAACTGTTTTTT
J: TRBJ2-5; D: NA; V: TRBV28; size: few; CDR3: CASSQLGPQYF; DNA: TGTGCCAGCAGTCAACTAGGGCCCCAGTACTTC
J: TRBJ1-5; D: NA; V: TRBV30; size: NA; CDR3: CAWGRGAGNQPQHF; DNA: TGTGCCTGGGGAAGAGGGGCGGGCAATCAGCCCCAGCATTTT
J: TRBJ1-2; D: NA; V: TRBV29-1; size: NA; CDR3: CSASTDNYGYTF; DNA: TGCAGCGCCTCGACAGATAACTATGGCTACACCTTC
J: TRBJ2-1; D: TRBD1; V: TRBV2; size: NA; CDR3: CASSPPRQGSHEQFF; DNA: TGTGCCAGCAGTCCTCCCCGACAGGGTTCCCATGAGCAGTTCTTC
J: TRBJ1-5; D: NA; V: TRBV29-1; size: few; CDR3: CSVEFPGRAQHF; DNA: TGCAGCGTTGAATTCCCCGGTCGGGCCCAGCATTTT
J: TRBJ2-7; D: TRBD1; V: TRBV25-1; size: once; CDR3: CASSVTGTGSYEQYF; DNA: TGTGCCAGCAGTGTCACCGGGACAGGTTCCTACGAGCAGTACTTC
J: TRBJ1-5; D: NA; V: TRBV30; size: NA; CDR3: CAWSGGHLIGSQPQHF; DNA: TGTGCCTGGAGTGGGGGACATCTAATAGGGAGTCAGCCCCAGCATTTT
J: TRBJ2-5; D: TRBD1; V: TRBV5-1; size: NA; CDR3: CASSPGTGQETQYF; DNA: TGCGCCAGCAGCCCGGGGACAGGGCAGGAGACCCAGTACTTC
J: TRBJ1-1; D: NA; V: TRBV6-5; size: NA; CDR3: CASRGYPKGAEAFF; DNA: TGTGCCAGCAGGGGATATCCCAAAGGGGCTGAAGCTTTCTTT
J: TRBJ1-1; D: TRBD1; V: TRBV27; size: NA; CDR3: CASSPLGQENTEAFF; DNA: TGTGCCAGCAGTCCACTGGGACAGGAAAACACTGAAGCTTTCTTT
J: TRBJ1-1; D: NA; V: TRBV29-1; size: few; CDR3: CSVEGGGQGTEAFF; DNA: TGCAGCGTTGAAGGCGGGGGGCAAGGGACTGAAGCTTTCTTT
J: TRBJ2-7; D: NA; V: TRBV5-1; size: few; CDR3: CASSLDTGRASEQYF; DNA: TGCGCCAGCAGCTTGGATACAGGGCGCGCATCCGAGCAGTACTTC
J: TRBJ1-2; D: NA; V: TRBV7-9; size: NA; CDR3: CASSFPGQTAYGYTF; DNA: TGTGCCAGCAGCTTTCCCGGACAGACCGCCTATGGCTACACCTTC
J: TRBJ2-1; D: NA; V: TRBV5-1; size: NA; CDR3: CASSDFNEQFF; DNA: TGCGCCAGCAGCGACTTCAATGAGCAGTTCTTC
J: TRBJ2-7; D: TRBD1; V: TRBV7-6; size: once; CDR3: CASSPGQGVDEQYF; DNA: TGTGCCAGCAGCCCGGGACAGGGTGTGGACGAGCAGTACTTC
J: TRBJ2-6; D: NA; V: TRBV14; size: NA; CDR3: CASSQDLGTVRGANVLTF; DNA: TGTGCCAGCAGCCAAGATCTTGGGACTGTTCGCGGGGCCAACGTCCTGACTTTC
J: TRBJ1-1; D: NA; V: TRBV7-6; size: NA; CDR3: CASSLRVGNTEAFF; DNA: TGTGCCAGCAGCTTACGAGTGGGGAACACTGAAGCTTTCTTT